These T cell receptor beta chains were read from a single sample in a study of vaccination effects on CD4 cells after COVID-19. Their target antigens are unknown. Measured with immunoSEQ multiplex PCR; TCRdb has only the in-frame clones, and not every one. The sample shows around 60,000 clones, over 65% of them seen only once. The material sequenced was CD4+ T cells from PBMCs cultured without peptide, taken before COVID-19 vaccination. Receptors were obtained from a human donor who received a COVID-19 vaccine. Each CDR3 is given without its conserved first and last residue. Each record gives: CDR3 protein, J gene, V gene, D gene. A D gene is named only where the DNA matches it firmly.

CDR3: ASSFDRSGAQY; J: TRBJ2-3; V: TRBV5-4; D: -
CDR3: ASSPKDRGLASGYT; J: TRBJ1-2; V: TRBV18; D: TRBD1
CDR3: ASSYGRGQSPLH; J: TRBJ1-6; V: TRBV6-5; D: TRBD1
CDR3: ASSISLAGGQDTQY; J: TRBJ2-3; V: TRBV19; D: TRBD2
CDR3: ASSRLTEGEKLF; J: TRBJ1-4; V: TRBV25-1; D: -
CDR3: ASSLPGGSGNTIY; J: TRBJ1-3; V: TRBV7-8; D: -
CDR3: ASSPNKNQPQH; J: TRBJ1-5; V: TRBV12-3/TRBV12-4; D: -
CDR3: ASSGWRTEAF; J: TRBJ1-1; V: TRBV7-8; D: -
CDR3: ASSYQGGQNQPQH; J: TRBJ1-5; V: TRBV6-5; D: TRBD1
CDR3: ASSYQDGNTEAF; J: TRBJ1-1; V: TRBV5-1; D: -
CDR3: ASSWPGEKLF; J: TRBJ1-4; V: TRBV2; D: -
CDR3: AWSVLTGLGEAF; J: TRBJ1-1; V: TRBV30; D: -
CDR3: ASSSTGELF; J: TRBJ2-2; V: TRBV5-1; D: -
CDR3: ASSPPASGSNTGELF; J: TRBJ2-2; V: TRBV18; D: TRBD2
CDR3: ASGPGQGVTQPQH; J: TRBJ1-5; V: TRBV27; D: TRBD1
CDR3: ASSAGGKETQY; J: TRBJ2-5; V: TRBV25-1; D: -
CDR3: ASSLGRDTKGGGYT; J: TRBJ1-2; V: TRBV7-2; D: -
CDR3: ASSIEVYTEAF; J: TRBJ1-1; V: TRBV19; D: -
CDR3: ASSDASTETNTGELF; J: TRBJ2-2; V: TRBV2; D: -
CDR3: ASRRLAGGTQY; J: TRBJ2-5; V: TRBV7-2; D: TRBD2
CDR3: SVGGDSNQPQH; J: TRBJ1-5; V: TRBV29-1; D: -
CDR3: ASSKRGGRVATEAF; J: TRBJ1-1; V: TRBV21-1; D: -